Each of the 2 T cell receptor beta chains below was sequenced from the same sample in a study of blood T cell repertoires in COVID-19. The table came from immunoSEQ multiplex PCR; TCRdb's copy has only in-frame clones and leaves some out. The table records about 140,000 clones, approximately 84% of them present only once. Sequencing was done on a sample of PBMCs or T cells enriched from blood (not recorded which). The receptors come from a man in his fifties in a cohort exposed to, infected with or recovered from COVID-19 (not recorded which).

V is TRBV6-2 or TRBV6-3 and J is TRBJ2-7, with TRBD1 identical over 10 bases. The trim removed 6 bases at V and 2 bases at J, leaving 1 base unmatched. The CDR3 totals 13 residues. In germline, CDR1 is MNHEY, CDR2 SVGEGT. CDR3 loop: CASSDRGPYEQYF. CDR3 nucleotide sequence: TGTGCCAGCAGCGACAGGGGGCCCTACGAGCAGTACTTC.

The chain has TRBV19 and TRBJ2-2, with 7 nucleotides matching TRBD2. Germline loops: CDR1 LNHDA, CDR2 SQIVND (reference sequence). The length of the CDR3 is 13 residues. J gave up 2 bases and V 8 bases, and 2 bases lay outside the gene matches. The CDR3 loop reads CASRDYNTGELFF. Here the CDR3 DNA reads TGTGCCAGTCGGGACTATAACACCGGGGAGCTGTTTTTT.